This is a list of T cell receptor beta chains from one sample in a study of shared clonotypes between healthy human individuals. The assay was immunoSEQ multiplex PCR, and TCRdb's table has in-frame clones only and misses some. The table shows fewer than 150,000 clones, with around 66% occurring only once. Input material: memory CD8+ T cells sorted from blood. These receptors were obtained from a woman aged 30 to 39 in good health. Each CDR3 is given with its conserved first and last residue. Fields, in order: clone size, J gene, D gene, V gene, CDR3 protein, CDR3 DNA. A D gene is named only where the DNA matches it firmly. Size is omitted from some rows. Given values are once, few, many or a class for expanded clones.

NA,TRBJ2-7,TRBD2,TRBV4-1,CASSQDGGLAGGFHEQYF,TGCGCCAGCAGCCAGGACGGGGGACTAGCGGGAGGGTTTCACGAGCAGTACTTC
once,TRBJ2-5,NA,TRBV7-8,CASSRGQLQETQYF,TGTGCCAGCTCACGGGGGCAGTTACAAGAGACCCAGTACTTC
NA,TRBJ2-1,NA,TRBV10-1,CASSSGGNNEQFF,TGCGCCAGCAGTTCCGGCGGGAACAATGAGCAGTTCTTC
few,TRBJ2-7,TRBD1,TRBV29-1,CSVPRTGGYEQYF,TGCAGCGTACCCCGGACAGGCGGCTACGAGCAGTACTTC
NA,TRBJ1-2,TRBD1,TRBV29-1,CSVPGQGFWDYGYTF,TGCAGCGTCCCGGGACAGGGGTTCTGGGACTATGGCTACACCTTC
NA,TRBJ1-1,NA,TRBV18,CASSPPGRLNTEAFF,TGTGCCAGCTCACCACCGGGACGGCTGAACACTGAAGCTTTCTTT
NA,TRBJ1-3,NA,TRBV19,CASSIDATLRPGNTIYF,TGTGCCAGTAGTATAGATGCGACACTGAGACCTGGAAACACCATATATTTT
once,TRBJ1-2,NA,TRBV4-2,CASSFAGIYGYTF,TGTGCCAGCAGCTTCGCAGGGATTTATGGCTACACCTTC
few,TRBJ1-4,NA,TRBV28,CASSLWTSGATNEKLFF,TGTGCCAGCAGTTTATGGACATCAGGGGCAACTAATGAAAAACTGTTTTTT
once,TRBJ2-7,NA,TRBV6-1,CASSGRDASYEQYF,TGTGCCAGCAGTGGCCGGGACGCATCCTACGAGCAGTACTTC
once,TRBJ2-2,NA,TRBV4-1,CASSRKLQGNTGELFF,TGCGCCAGCAGTCGAAAGCTACAGGGAAACACCGGGGAGCTGTTTTTT
NA,TRBJ1-5,TRBD1,TRBV25-1,CASRDSGGETQPQHF,TGTGCCAGCAGGGATTCAGGGGGGGAAACTCAGCCCCAGCATTTT
NA,TRBJ1-1,TRBD1,TRBV11-2,CASSLGATGYTEAFF,TGTGCCAGCAGCTTAGGGGCGACAGGGTACACTGAAGCTTTCTTT
NA,TRBJ2-1,NA,TRBV19,CASDKLGPGGNEQFF,TGTGCCAGTGACAAGCTGGGGCCAGGAGGTAATGAGCAGTTCTTC
NA,TRBJ2-7,TRBD1,TRBV10-3,CAISLHRGRYEQYF,TGTGCCATCAGCTTACACAGGGGGCGGTACGAGCAGTACTTC
NA,TRBJ1-2,NA,TRBV4-1,CASSQVKVVNYGYTF,TGCGCCAGCAGCCAAGTGAAGGTTGTTAACTATGGCTACACCTTC
NA,TRBJ2-7,NA,TRBV9,CASSVSRTYEQYF,TGTGCCAGCAGCGTATCTCGCACCTACGAGCAGTACTTC
NA,TRBJ1-1,NA,TRBV19,CASSPPLPENTEAFF,TGTGCCAGTAGTCCTCCACTGCCTGAGAACACTGAAGCTTTCTTT
NA,TRBJ2-7,NA,TRBV27,CASSSAGTRVAYEQYF,TGTGCCAGCAGTTCCGCCGGGACTCGGGTCGCCTACGAGCAGTACTTC
NA,TRBJ2-3,NA,TRBV29-1,CSVTETDTQYF,TGCAGCGTTACAGAAACAGATACGCAGTATTTT
NA,TRBJ2-7,TRBD2,TRBV6-5,CASSLTGGRDEQYF,TGTGCCAGCAGTTTGACGGGAGGGAGAGACGAGCAGTACTTC
NA,TRBJ2-1,NA,TRBV5-4,CASSLIDRNLGNEQFF,TGTGCCAGCAGCTTAATTGACAGGAATCTCGGCAATGAGCAGTTCTTC
once,TRBJ1-1,NA,TRBV5-1,CASSLGEMNTEAFF,TGCGCCAGCAGCTTGGGGGAAATGAACACTGAAGCTTTCTTT
NA,TRBJ1-5,TRBD1,TRBV27,CASSLQGAQPQHF,TGTGCCAGCAGTTTGCAGGGGGCTCAGCCCCAGCATTTT
many,TRBJ2-7,TRBD2,TRBV6-1,CASSEAGGGSYEQYF,TGTGCCAGCAGTGAAGCCGGCGGGGGTTCATACGAGCAGTACTTC
NA,TRBJ1-6,TRBD1,TRBV27,CASRWRGQSSYNSPLHF,TGTGCCAGCAGGTGGCGGGGACAGAGCTCCTATAATTCACCCCTCCACTTT
NA,TRBJ1-5,TRBD1,TRBV7-2,CASSHIGQGRSNQPQHF,TGTGCCAGCAGCCATATAGGACAGGGACGGAGCAATCAGCCCCAGCATTTT
NA,TRBJ2-5,TRBD1,TRBV29-1,CSVEEGWDSTLKQYF,TGCAGCGTTGAAGAAGGTTGGGACAGTACCCTTAAGCAGTACTTC
NA,TRBJ1-4,NA,TRBV19,CASSMGVATNEKLFF,TGTGCCAGTAGTATGGGTGTTGCAACTAATGAAAAACTGTTTTTT
few,TRBJ2-7,TRBD1,TRBV25-1,CASSESVRGLWEQYF,TGTGCCAGCAGTGAATCTGTCAGGGGGTTATGGGAGCAGTACTTC
NA,TRBJ2-7,TRBD1,TRBV11-2,CASSLVGRWWDRVCEQYF,TGTGCCAGCAGCTTAGTGGGGAGGTGGTGGGACAGGGTCTGCGAGCAGTACTTC
NA,TRBJ2-7,NA,TRBV28,CASSLSSYEQYF,TGTGCCAGCAGTTTATCCAGTTACGAGCAGTACTTC
NA,TRBJ2-1,NA,TRBV25-1,CATTDDYNEQFF,TGTGCCACCACCGACGACTACAATGAGCAGTTCTTC
NA,TRBJ1-3,NA,TRBV5-1,CASSLASSGNTIYF,TGCGCCAGCAGCTTGGCCAGCAGCGGAAACACCATATATTTT
NA,TRBJ2-7,NA,TRBV2,CASRWEVWDEQYF,TGTGCCAGCCGGTGGGAGGTTTGGGACGAGCAGTACTTC
NA,TRBJ2-7,NA,TRBV7-9,CASSLVPDYEQYF,TGTGCCAGCAGCTTAGTCCCCGACTACGAGCAGTACTTC
once,TRBJ1-3,NA,TRBV28,CASSKRTVGNTIYF,TGTGCCAGCAGTAAGCGGACGGTTGGAAACACCATATATTTT
NA,TRBJ2-7,NA,TRBV27,CASSLFAGSSYEQYF,TGTGCCAGCAGTTTATTTGCGGGGAGCTCCTACGAGCAGTACTTC